This note documents a single T cell receptor (beta chain) sequence. Its antigen remains unknown. In the PCR, 60 Vbeta and 13 Jbeta primers were used. The assay was immunoSEQ multiplex PCR, and TCRdb's table has in-frame clones only and misses some. Among approximately 220,000 clones listed, approximately 68% were seen once. This entry comes from a study of cytomegalovirus exposure and HLA in healthy donors. Whole-study results and caveats: In a later analysis, TCR beta V- and J-gene trimming was associated with a missense DCLRE1C variant.

Germline-derived CDR1 and CDR2 are SGHTA and FQGNSA. The CDR3 totals 17 residues. V lost 3 bases and J 0 bases, leaving 12 bases between the germline ends. Sample: PBMCs. The rearrangement uses TRBV7-2 and TRBJ2-6; no clear D. This receptor was taken from a woman aged 30 to 39 in good health and CMV-seronegative. In nucleotides, the CDR3 is TGTGCCAGCAGCTTTGGGTCGGAGCTCTCTGGGGCCAACGTCCTGACTTTC. Its translation is CASSFGSELSGANVLTF.